A selection of T cell receptor beta chains follows, all from one sample in a study of OX40 agonist ivuxolimab in advanced cancers. TCRdb's copy holds only in-frame clones and misses some; the assay was immunoSEQ multiplex PCR. This sample has about 52,000 clones, with about 85% found just once. This sample comprised CD4+ or CD8+ T cells sorted from blood, obtained in a trial of the OX40 agonist ivuxolimab. All receptors come from an adult with an advanced solid tumor such as melanoma, head and neck, liver or kidney cancer. Each CDR3 is given with its conserved first and last residue. The D gene is left open where the match is weak. Clone size is shown for a subset of rows, as once, few, many or a class of expanded clone.

.	TRBV6-9	TRBJ2-7	.	TGTGCCAGCGGGACCGCCTACGAGCAGTACTTC	CASGTAYEQYF
.	TRBV30	TRBJ1-1	.	TGTGCCGCCAACGGTGGCACTGAAGCTTTCTTT	CAANGGTEAFF
once	TRBV9	TRBJ2-1	TRBD2	TGTGCCAGCAGCGAAAGCGGGGGGGGCTACAATGAGCAGTTCTTC	CASSESGGGYNEQFF
.	TRBV27	TRBJ2-5	.	TGTGCCAGCAGCCACCCGCCGGAGACCCAGTACTTC	CASSHPPETQYF
.	TRBV30	TRBJ2-3	.	TGTGCCTGGAGCCTTGGGGGGACCAGCACAGATACGCAGTATTTT	CAWSLGGTSTDTQYF
few	TRBV4-1	TRBJ1-2	.	TGCGCCAGCAGCCAAGAGGCAGCTAACTATGGCTACACCTTC	CASSQEAANYGYTF
.	TRBV7-8	TRBJ1-5	.	TGTGCCAGCAGCCCTACGGTACAGGCTAGCAATCAGCCCCAGCATTTT	CASSPTVQASNQPQHF
.	TRBV7-9	TRBJ2-7	.	TGTGCCAGCAGCTTAGGCGAGTCTCCCCCCTACGAGCAGTACTTC	CASSLGESPPYEQYF
once	TRBV7-3	TRBJ2-5	.	TGTGCCAGCAAGTTCAGGGGACTTCAAGAGACCCAGTACTTC	CASKFRGLQETQYF
.	TRBV6-1	TRBJ2-7	TRBD1	TGTGCCGGGACGGGGCAGACAGGGGGCCTTTACGAGCAGTACTTC	CAGTGQTGGLYEQYF
.	TRBV10-3	TRBJ1-2	TRBD1	TGTGCCATCAGTGAAGCGGACAGGGCTTATGGCTACACCTTC	CAISEADRAYGYTF
.	TRBV4-1	TRBJ1-2	.	TGCGCCAGCAGCCGATCCATGGCGGCAGAGTATGGCTACACCTTC	CASSRSMAAEYGYTF
.	TRBV7-9	TRBJ1-2	TRBD1	TGTGCCAGCAGACCCCCGACAGGGGCCGGCTACACCTTC	CASRPPTGAGYTF
once	TRBV2	TRBJ1-1	.	TGTGCCAGCAGTGACACCATGACACTGAACACTGAAGCTTTCTTT	CASSDTMTLNTEAFF
.	TRBV7-7	TRBJ2-2	TRBD1	TGTGCTAGCACTCTTTTGACAGGGAGCACCGGGGAGCTGTTTTTT	CASTLLTGSTGELFF
.	TRBV5-1	TRBJ2-1	.	TGCGCCAGCAGCCCTGGAGGGGGTTTTGAGCAGTTCTTC	CASSPGGGFEQFF
.	TRBV5-8	TRBJ2-7	TRBD2	TGTGCCAGCAGCGGGGTGGTAGCGGGAGCATACGAGCAGTACTTC	CASSGVVAGAYEQYF
few	TRBV28	TRBJ1-5	TRBD1	TGTGCCAGCACAGACAGGGGGAGCAATCAGCCCCAGCATTTT	CASTDRGSNQPQHF
.	TRBV27	TRBJ2-3	.	TGTGCCAGCTCTAAGGGCACAGATACGCAGTATTTT	CASSKGTDTQYF
.	TRBV25-1	TRBJ1-1	TRBD1	TGTGCCAGCAGGACAGGGGCCACTGAAGCTTTCTTT	CASRTGATEAFF
.	TRBV27	TRBJ2-1	.	TGTGCCAGCGCCCCCATCGGGCGGGTTGATGAGCAGTTCTTC	CASAPIGRVDEQFF
.	TRBV7-2	TRBJ1-2	.	TGTGCCAGCAGCTTAGCGGGCAGGAACTATGGCTACACCTTC	CASSLAGRNYGYTF
.	TRBV2	TRBJ2-1	TRBD2	TGTGCCAGCAGTGCGGGGGGCTCCTACAATGAGCAGTTCTTC	CASSAGGSYNEQFF
.	TRBV5-6	TRBJ1-1	TRBD1	TGTGCCAGCAGCCCTGAGGGACAGCCTGAAGCTTTCTTT	CASSPEGQPEAFF